This is a list of T cell receptor beta chains from one sample in a study of blood T cell repertoires in COVID-19. Clones were read by immunoSEQ multiplex PCR, and TCRdb kept only the in-frame ones, dropping some. The sample lists roughly 120,000 clones, approximately 88% occurring once. Input material: peripheral blood. The receptors were gathered from a woman in her thirties or forties with acute or convalescent COVID-19. CDR3s include the opening cysteine and the closing phenylalanine or tryptophan. The D gene is left open where the match is weak. For some rows the clone size is stated as once, few or many, or as a class when expanded; others skip it.

J: TRBJ1-2; D: -; V: TRBV6-5; size: -; CDR3: CASSSASGVNGYTF; DNA: TGTGCCAGCAGTTCCGCTTCGGGGGTGAATGGCTACACCTTC
J: TRBJ2-7; D: -; V: TRBV5-1; size: -; CDR3: CASTYNHREQYF; DNA: TGCGCCAGCACATACAACCACAGGGAGCAGTACTTC
J: TRBJ1-5; D: TRBD1; V: TRBV19; size: -; CDR3: CASRPRAGGSQPQHF; DNA: TGTGCCAGTAGGCCCAGGGCAGGGGGCAGTCAGCCCCAGCATTTT
J: TRBJ1-2; D: -; V: TRBV6-5; size: -; CDR3: CASSSGNQGYTF; DNA: TGTGCCAGCAGTTCGGGGAACCAGGGCTACACCTTC
J: TRBJ1-1; D: -; V: TRBV5-1; size: -; CDR3: CASSRLSGTQNTEAFF; DNA: TGCGCCAGCAGCCGACTTTCCGGGACACAGAACACTGAAGCTTTCTTT
J: TRBJ2-1; D: -; V: TRBV4-2; size: -; CDR3: CASSQVYAGTYNEQFF; DNA: TGTGCCAGCAGCCAAGTTTATGCGGGGACCTACAATGAGCAGTTCTTC
J: TRBJ1-5; D: -; V: TRBV5-1; size: -; CDR3: CASSLEGKGQPQHF; DNA: TGCGCCAGCAGCTTGGAGGGGAAGGGTCAGCCCCAGCATTTT
J: TRBJ2-5; D: -; V: TRBV11-2; size: -; CDR3: CASSWGGGRQETQYF; DNA: TGTGCCAGCAGCTGGGGAGGGGGGCGACAAGAGACCCAGTACTTC
J: TRBJ2-1; D: -; V: TRBV19; size: few; CDR3: CASKANEQFF; DNA: TGTGCCAGTAAAGCCAATGAGCAGTTCTTC
J: TRBJ2-7; D: -; V: TRBV11-2; size: once; CDR3: CASSLDPKTGQYF; DNA: TGTGCCAGCAGCTTAGACCCTAAAACAGGGCAGTACTTC
J: TRBJ2-7; D: TRBD2; V: TRBV9; size: -; CDR3: CASSPRLGGGAYEQYF; DNA: TGTGCCAGCAGCCCCAGACTTGGCGGGGGGGCCTACGAGCAGTACTTC
J: TRBJ2-5; D: TRBD1; V: TRBV5-1; size: -; CDR3: CASSVQGRETQYF; DNA: TGCGCCAGCAGCGTACAGGGGCGAGAGACCCAGTACTTC
J: TRBJ2-1; D: TRBD1; V: TRBV7-9; size: -; CDR3: CASSPGTGEVDEQFF; DNA: TGTGCCAGCAGCCCAGGGACAGGGGAGGTTGATGAGCAGTTCTTC
J: TRBJ1-3; D: -; V: TRBV6-5; size: once; CDR3: CASSYSGTTGNTIYF; DNA: TGTGCCAGCAGTTACTCAGGGACAACTGGAAACACCATATATTTT
J: TRBJ2-1; D: TRBD1; V: TRBV5-1; size: -; CDR3: CASSPGTGRNEQFF; DNA: TGCGCCAGCAGCCCCGGGACAGGGAGAAATGAGCAGTTCTTC